This T cell receptor beta chain was retrieved from a study of T cell responses to AZD1222 COVID-19 vaccine. Profiled with immunoSEQ multiplex PCR; TCRdb holds only in-frame clones, not every one. This sample has around 50,000 clones; around 85% occur once, and the top ten carry 15% to 20%. V lost 2 bases, J lost 0 bases, and 13 bases lay in between. The length of the CDR3 is 16 residues. Germline CDR1 and CDR2: SGHTA and FQGNSA. The V gene is TRBV7-2, the J gene TRBJ1-1; tentative D call: TRBD1 (6 bases). This sample comprised peripheral blood, obtained on day 0 of AZD1222 vaccination. This TCR was recovered from an adult in good health. CDR3 nucleotide sequence: TGTGCCAGCAGCTTATGGGGGCGCAGAGTGAACACTGAAGCTTTCTTT. It is translated as CASSLWGRRVNTEAFF.